These 5 T cell receptor beta chains were sequenced from one sample in a study of T cell responses to AZD1222 COVID-19 vaccine. Assay used: immunoSEQ multiplex PCR; TCRdb lists only in-frame clones, some missing. Among about 89,000 clones, about 93% were seen once, and the ten largest hold roughly 5.6%. The sequenced sample was peripheral blood, obtained on day 0 of MenACWY control vaccination. Source of these receptors: an adult in good health.

The chain combines TRBV15 with TRBJ1-5; D is undetermined. CDR3 size: 15 residues. The V gene's germline CDR1 is LNHNV and CDR2 YYDKDF (reference sequence). Deletions cut 1 base from V and 1 base from J, with 8 bases between. CDR3 residues: CATSRAGLSNQPQHF. The DNA for the CDR3 is TGTGCCACCAGCAGAGCGGGTCTAAGCAATCAGCCCCAGCATTTT.

This chain connects TRBV14 to TRBJ2-7; the D call may be TRBD1 or TRBD2 (6 bases each). CDR3 size: 14 residues. The germline CDR1 and CDR2 sequences are SGHDN and FVKESK. V dropped 4 bases and J dropped 5 bases, with 15 bases sitting between them. This chain's CDR3 is CASSPRRGLDEQYF. The CDR3 bases are TGTGCCAGCAGCCCTCGGAGGGGGTTAGACGAGCAGTACTTC. The whole variable domain, remainder taken from reference TRBV14 and TRBJ2-7, is EAGVTQFPSHSVIEKGQTVTLRCDPISGHDNLYWYRRVMGKEIKFLLHFVKESKQDESGMPNNRFLAERTGGTYSTLKVQPAELEDSGVYFCASSPRRGLDEQYFGPGTRLTVT.

This clone was seen a single time. The chain couples TRBV7-2 to TRBJ1-4, with TRBD1 as a possible D gene (5 bases). This CDR3 region has 15 residues. CDR1 and CDR2 (germline): SGHTA, FQGNSA. The V end was cut by 5 bases, the J end by 10 bases, with 20 bases between. This CDR3 reads CASSPDGASTGKLFF. As DNA, the CDR3 is TGTGCCAGCAGCCCCGACGGGGCTTCAACAGGAAAACTGTTTTTT.

The chain combines TRBV6-5 with TRBJ2-7, with D uncertain. CDR3 length equals 13 residues. Germline lookup yields CDR1 MNHEY and CDR2 SVGAGI. V was cut by 2 bases and J by 6 bases, with 11 bases left in between. The CDR3 spells CASSYLNKAEQYF. The CDR3 region has the DNA TGTGCCAGCAGTTACCTCAACAAGGCCGAGCAGTACTTC.

The sample holds one count of this clone. The V and J genes are TRBV27 and TRBJ2-7; D possibly corresponds to TRBD1 (5 bases). The CDR3 runs 11 residues. Trimming removed 8 bases from V and 8 bases from J, with 13 bases in between. Germline CDR1 and CDR2: MNHEY and SMNVEV (reference sequence). The CDR3 nucleotides read TGTGCCAGCGGTACTATGGGGCAGCAGTACTTC. Its translation is CASGTMGQQYF.